This T cell receptor (beta chain) came from a study of Ad26.COV2.S vaccination and SARS-CoV-2 variants. Study details: COV1001, an Ad26.COV2.S trial, supplied this vaccine-arm donor. Ad26.COV2.S given intramuscularly, once or twice 56 days apart.

On this clone: Its specificity is unknown.

Stated treatment: over 15 received Ad26.COV2.S at low or high dose, single or two shots; several received placebo; per-sample allocation not given. Sample collection was performed on day 63 after the first vaccine or placebo injection. Study observations and caveats: Spike-specific TCR breadth in vaccine recipients exceeded that seen in placebo recipients.

V was pared by 4 bases and J by 9 bases, with 15 bases between. The germline gives CDR1 MNHEY, CDR2 SVGEGT. The CDR3 spans 13 residues. The method was immunoSEQ multiplex PCR; TCRdb's version includes in-frame clones alone and lacks a portion of them. The data show about 350,000 clones, around 84% seen once. This sequence was found in a person between 18 and 65 years old who received the Ad26.COV2.S COVID-19 vaccine or a placebo. The sample here was peripheral blood, taken in a trial of Ad26.COV2.S vaccine versus placebo. The genes are TRBV6-2 or TRBV6-3 and TRBJ1-2; D is perhaps TRBD1 (6 bases). CDR3 nucleotide sequence: TGTGCCAGCAGTTCACAGGGTCCTGGGAGCTACACCTTC. Its protein is CASSSQGPGSYTF.